This T cell receptor (beta chain) came from a study of response to subunit inactivated influenza vaccine (dated by TCRdb to 2016 to 2019). Describing the broader study: The study used deep quantitative T cell receptor repertoire profiling to track responses to a trivalent subunit inactivated influenza vaccine.

Library creation used RT-PCR. These reads were obtained on an Illumina HiSeq 2500. The raw public reads went through TCRdb reprocessing: fastp at Q25, MiXCR clone calling, in-frame beta chains kept. Rows merge per CDR3 protein into single entries with the most common DNA and genes. The sample yields more than 400,000 distinct CDR3 sequences; less than 7.5% were counted once. The ten largest clones take up about an eighth of the sample. Trimming accounts for 9 bases at V and 7 bases at J, while the number of junction bases matched to no gene is 5. CDR3 length: 14 amino acids, cysteine to phenylalanine. Just the 42-base CDR3 DNA is kept, in frame starting at base 1. In the germline V gene, CDR1 corresponds to KGHDR and CDR2 to SFDVKD. The study at large found these results: The authors proposed that each seasonal influenza vaccination may bring in only a limited number of new T cells.

Details on this clonotype: This clone's antigen is unknown. No much larger clone is present one base from it, and per-base qualities are unavailable.

The TCR originated in a man in his fifties or sixties who received an inactivated influenza vaccine. Donor details come from another sample of the same person, matched by shared clones. The specimen comprised PBMCs from blood, sampled roughly 24 months after vaccination. In this chain, TRBV24-1 is recombined with TRBJ2-1, with 13 middle bases fitting TRBD2. The CDR3 protein is CATRLAGGRNEQFF. The nucleotide sequence reads TGTGCCACCCGACTAGCGGGAGGACGGAATGAGCAGTTCTTC.